A single sample is the source of the 30 T cell receptor beta chains below, sequenced in a study of blood T cell repertoires in COVID-19. Sequencing used immunoSEQ multiplex PCR; TCRdb keeps in-frame clones, though not all of them. The table has more than 100,000 clones, roughly 90% seen once. What was sequenced was peripheral blood. These receptors were obtained from a man in his 70s with active COVID-19.

The chain joins TRBV7-3 to TRBJ2-7; D gene unclear. V lost 5 bases to trimming and J lost 6 bases, with 14 bases between them. CDR3 length: 13 amino acids. The germline V gene encodes CDR1 SGHTA and CDR2 FQGTGA. CDR3 amino acids: CASSKQPTGEQYF. CDR3 DNA: TGTGCCAGCAGCAAACAACCCACGGGCGAGCAGTACTTC. Full variable domain (remainder filled in from reference TRBV7-3 and TRBJ2-7): GAGVSQTPSNKVTEKGKYVELRCDPISGHTALYWYRQSLGQGPEFLIYFQGTGAADDSGLPNDRFFAVRPEGSVSTLKIQRTERGDSAVYLCASSKQPTGEQYFGPGTRLTVT.

Only one count was recorded for this clone. J is TRBJ2-7 and V is TRBV19; a possible D gene is TRBD1 (5 bases). V dropped 10 bases and J dropped 3 bases, with 10 bases sitting between them. CDR1 is LNHDA and CDR2 is SQIVND in the germline V gene (reference sequence). CDR3 length equals 11 residues. The CDR3 DNA reads TGTGCCACTCTGCAGGGCTACGAGCAGTACTTC. Amino acids: CATLQGYEQYF.

The table lists this clone with a count of one. The gene calls are TRBV15 and TRBJ1-5; no definite D call. V dropped 5 bases and J dropped 5 bases, with 16 bases sitting between them. The germline V gene has CDR1 LNHNV and CDR2 YYDKDF (reference sequence). The CDR3 has 15 residues. CDR3 nucleotides: TGTGCCACCAGCGCCACAGCTTCCCACCATCAGCCCCAGCATTTT. Its protein product is CATSATASHHQPQHF.

This rearrangement joins TRBV13 to TRBJ2-3; 10 bases are a match to TRBD1. CDR1 and CDR2 from the germline V gene are PRHDT and FYEKMQ (reference sequence). With 3 bases clipped from V and 1 base from J, the junction kept 1 base outside the gene matches. This CDR3 spans 15 amino acids. CDR3 DNA: TGTGCCAGCAGCTTGGGGACAGGGGGCACAGATACGCAGTATTTT. This gives the protein CASSLGTGGTDTQYF.

As to this clone: An end of the junction does not agree with germline; a read error may underlie this. V and J are TRBV28 and TRBJ2-7, with 13 bases aligning to TRBD2. The CDR3 extends over 16 amino acids. The germline V gene encodes CDR1 MDHEN and CDR2 SYDVKM. CDR3 bases: TGTGCCAGCTCACCCGAGGACGGACTAGCGGGAGATATGGAGCACTTC. Amino acid sequence: CASSPEDGLAGDMEHF.

This chain joins TRBV10-1 and TRBJ2-1; 10 bases fit TRBD2. This CDR3 comprises 16 residues. Germline CDR1 is WNHNN and CDR2 is SYGVQD (reference sequence). Trimming cost V 4 bases and J 7 bases; bases outside gene matches: 10. CDR3 region: CASSGSLAGEYNEQFF. DNA of the CDR3: TGCGCCAGCAGTGGGTCCCTAGCGGGAGAGTATAATGAGCAGTTCTTC.

This rearrangement joins TRBV2 to TRBJ2-3, with TRBD2 matching over 7 bases. The germline V gene encodes CDR1 SNHLY and CDR2 FYNNEI. This CDR3 contains 16 residues. V lost 5 bases to trimming and J lost 0 bases; unmatched junction nucleotides: 8. Here the CDR3 reads CASSLYPGGSTDTQYF. The DNA for the CDR3 is TGTGCCAGCAGTCTCTACCCGGGGGGTAGCACAGATACGCAGTATTTT.

Notes on this clone: One junction end does not reproduce the germline sequence, and a read error may be involved. The rearrangement uses TRBV5-3 and TRBJ2-5; no clear D. TRBV5-3 is an ORF for which the function is uncertain. CDR3 size: 9 residues. CDR3 region: CARSSRRDF. CDR3 sequence (DNA): TGTGCCAGAAGCTCCCGCCGGGACTTC.

The CDR3 sequence: CASSISQGNYGYTF. The CDR3 DNA sequence: TGTGCCAGCAGCATTTCTCAGGGGAACTATGGCTACACCTTC. V gene TRBV7-2 combines with J gene TRBJ1-2, with TRBD1 as a possible D gene (6 bases). From germline, CDR1 is SGHTA and CDR2 FQGNSA. V was cut by 5 bases and J by 2 bases, with 12 bases left in between. The CDR3 runs 14 residues.

The chain combines TRBV7-2 with TRBJ1-1; D is undetermined. Germline assignment: CDR1 SGHTA and CDR2 FQGNSA. The V gene lost 3 bases and the J gene lost 0 bases, with 8 bases spanning the gap. The CDR3 runs 14 residues. Written as DNA, the CDR3 is TGTGCCAGCAGCTTCAAGAGGCTGAACACTGAAGCTTTCTTT. It encodes CASSFKRLNTEAFF.

The chain joins TRBV27 to TRBJ2-7; TRBD2 matches at 8 bases. From germline, CDR1 is MNHEY and CDR2 SMNVEV (reference sequence). V shed 2 bases, J shed 6 bases, and the junction held 6 bases outside the gene matches. The CDR3 is 14 residues long. The CDR3 region has the DNA TGTGCCAGCAGTTTACCGGGGGGGGCGGGCGAGCAGTACTTC. This translates into CASSLPGGAGEQYF.

This chain uses TRBV3-1 (or the pseudogene TRBV3-2) with TRBJ2-7; 10 nucleotides line up with TRBD2. Germline V CDR1 and CDR2: LGHDT, YNNKEL (reference sequence). J gave up 6 bases and V 4 bases, and 9 bases lay outside the gene matches. The CDR3 runs to 15 residues. As DNA, the CDR3 is TGTGCCAGCAGCCGGTCACCGGGGACTAGCGCCGAGCAGTACTTC. Residues: CASSRSPGTSAEQYF.

The CDR3 nucleotides are TGTGCCAGCAGTTCGCCTACTAGCGGGAGGAAAGAGACCCAGTACTTC. Residues: CASSSPTSGRKETQYF. The V gene is TRBV6-6, the J gene TRBJ2-5; TRBD2 matches at 12 bases. The CDR3 is made up of 16 amino acids. Per germline, CDR1 MNHNY and CDR2 SVGAGI (reference sequence). With 4 bases clipped from V and 3 bases from J, the junction kept 6 bases outside the gene matches.

This chain links TRBV19 with TRBJ1-6; the D is unclear. This CDR3 has 14 residues. In germline, CDR1 is LNHDA, CDR2 SQIVND (reference sequence). Trimming shortened V by 0 bases and J by 12 bases, and 12 bases separated the two germline ends. The CDR3: CASSIELKRRPLHF. CDR3 in DNA: TGTGCCAGTAGTATAGAACTGAAGCGGAGACCCCTCCACTTT.

V and J are TRBV2 and TRBJ2-5; D possibly corresponds to TRBD2 (5 bases). CDR1 is SNHLY, CDR2 FYNNEI, per germline. This CDR3 region has 14 residues. Trimming shortened V by 2 bases and J by 4 bases, and 11 bases separated the two germline ends. Written as DNA, the CDR3 is TGTGCCAGCAGTGAACAGGAGGTTAGAGAGACCCAGTACTTC. Its translation is CASSEQEVRETQYF. The whole variable domain, filled in from reference TRBV2 and TRBJ2-5, reads EPEVTQTPSHQVTQMGQEVILRCVPISNHLYFYWYRQILGQKVEFLVSFYNNEISEKSEIFDDQFSVERPDGSNFTLKIRSTKLEDSAMYFCASSEQEVRETQYFGPGTRLLVL.

The chain combines TRBV12-3 or TRBV12-4 with TRBJ2-7; 8 bases map to TRBD2. This CDR3 is built from 13 residues. V trimming: 5 bases; J trimming: 3 bases; junction bases outside the gene matches: 3. This CDR3 reads CASSIGTSYEQYF. The CDR3 region has the DNA TGTGCCAGCAGTATCGGGACTAGCTACGAGCAGTACTTC.

The chain is built from TRBV18 and TRBJ1-2, with 10 bases matching TRBD1. Trimming cost V 3 bases and J 6 bases; bases outside gene matches: 10. The CDR3 spans 16 residues. Germline V CDR1 and CDR2: KGHSH, LQKENI. CDR3 in DNA: TGTGCCAGCTCACCTATACGACAGGGGGCGCGAGATGGCTACACCTTC. Its protein product is CASSPIRQGARDGYTF. The full variable domain, its missing parts supplied by reference TRBV18 and TRBJ1-2, is NAGVMQNPRHLVRRRGQEARLRCSPMKGHSHVYWYRQLPEEGLKFMVYLQKENIIDESGMPKERFSAEFPKEGPSILRIQQVVRGDSAAYFCASSPIRQGARDGYTFGSGTRLTVV.

This chain connects TRBV10-3 to TRBJ1-1; no definite D call. The CDR3 loop spans 16 amino acids. Germline values: CDR1 ENHRY, CDR2 SYGVKD. The V end was cut by 10 bases, the J end by 3 bases, with 24 bases between. The CDR3 nucleotides are TGTGCCACCAGCCCGGGAGCCCTAATGGAGGACACTGAAGCTTTCTTT. Translated, it gives CATSPGALMEDTEAFF.

The V call is TRBV29-1, the J call TRBJ1-5; possible D gene TRBD1, 6 bases. Deletions cut 5 bases from V and 7 bases from J, with 12 bases between. The germline CDR1 and CDR2 sequences are SQVTM and ANQGSEA. The CDR3 runs to 12 residues. The CDR3 loop is CSVSGVGQPQHF. The CDR3 DNA follows: TGCAGCGTTTCAGGGGTGGGGCAGCCCCAGCATTTT.

This clone came up once. The V call is TRBV20-1, the J call TRBJ1-5; the D gene is possibly TRBD1 (5 bases). The V gene lost 3 bases and the J gene lost 7 bases, with 10 bases spanning the gap. Germline values: CDR1 DFQATT, CDR2 SNEGSKA (reference sequence). There are 12 residues in the CDR3. The CDR3 coding sequence is TGCAGTGCTAGTGGGGGGGGACAGCCCCAGCATTTT. Protein sequence: CSASGGGQPQHF.

The V and J genes are TRBV11-2 and TRBJ1-1; D not certain. Trimming left V 0 bases short and J 2 bases short, with 10 bases between. This CDR3 region has 15 residues. CDR1 and CDR2 from the germline V gene are SGHAT and FQNNGV. CDR3 sequence (DNA): TGTGCCAGCAGCTTAGATGACCGGGTTAACACTGAAGCTTTCTTT. Its translation: CASSLDDRVNTEAFF.

The rearrangement uses TRBV28 and TRBJ2-7, with 10 bases aligning to TRBD2. The length of the CDR3 is 15 residues. Per the germline V gene, CDR1 is MDHEN and CDR2 is SYDVKM. J was trimmed by 4 bases and V by 5 bases; bases with no gene match: 8. DNA for the CDR3: TGTGCCAGCAGTCCTAGCGGGAGAATAGGGTACGAGCAGTACTTC. It encodes CASSPSGRIGYEQYF.

This clone showed up just a few times. This rearrangement joins TRBV7-2 to TRBJ1-4; unclear D gene. This CDR3 has 15 residues. Germline V gene lookup returns CDR1 SGHTA and CDR2 FQGNSA. Trimming stripped 0 bases from V and 3 bases from J, with 8 bases between. The CDR3, as DNA: TGTGCCAGCAGCTTAGCGCTCGGGGCTAATGAAAAACTGTTTTTT. It codes for CASSLALGANEKLFF.

The chain links TRBV10-3 to TRBJ1-6; 7 bases line up with TRBD1. The CDR3 extends over 15 amino acids. CDR1 ENHRY and CDR2 SYGVKD come from the germline V gene. V lost 3 bases, J lost 5 bases, and 4 bases stayed unmatched. The CDR3 nucleotides read TGTGCCATCAGTGACCCTGGACAGGATAATTCACCCCTCCACTTT. The encoded protein is CAISDPGQDNSPLHF.

This clone was picked up a small number of times. The rearrangement links TRBV28 to TRBJ1-4; D is possibly TRBD1 (5 bases). Per germline, CDR1 MDHEN and CDR2 SYDVKM. The CDR3 runs to 12 residues. V was pared by 8 bases and J by 5 bases, with 9 bases between. CDR3 loop: CASQGVNEKLFF. The CDR3 DNA reads TGTGCCAGCCAAGGGGTCAATGAAAAACTGTTTTTT.

The V and J genes are TRBV28 and TRBJ1-5; D gene unclear. The CDR3 is 12 amino acids. V was trimmed by 2 bases and J by 5 bases, leaving 4 bases between them. Germline values: CDR1 MDHEN, CDR2 SYDVKM. The CDR3 is CASSLEYQPQHF. CDR3 DNA sequence: TGTGCCAGCAGTTTAGAGTATCAGCCCCAGCATTTT.

The chain recombines TRBV10-3 with TRBJ2-1, with TRBD2 as a possible D gene (6 bases). The CDR3 loop spans 14 amino acids. V lost 5 bases to trimming and J lost 5 bases, with 13 bases between them. Germline CDR1 ENHRY, CDR2 SYGVKD. The CDR3 protein is CAISLEGKNNEQFF. CDR3 DNA: TGTGCCATCAGTCTGGAGGGAAAAAACAATGAGCAGTTCTTC.

This clone is a singleton in its sample. J is TRBJ2-5 and V is TRBV7-9, with 7 bases that match TRBD2. The CDR3 is made up of 15 amino acids. The V gene end was trimmed by 5 bases and the J gene end by 4 bases; junction bases not matched to a gene: 10. Germline assignment: CDR1 SEHNR and CDR2 FQNEAQ (reference sequence). The CDR3 protein is CASSTRIVAGETQYF. The CDR3 DNA is TGTGCCAGCAGCACCCGGATAGTAGCGGGAGAGACCCAGTACTTC.

This clone appeared once. This chain links TRBV28 with TRBJ2-4; perhaps TRBD1 as D (5 bases). This CDR3 has 12 residues. Trimming left V 3 bases short and J 12 bases short, with 12 bases between. CDR1 and CDR2 (germline): MDHEN, SYDVKM. In nucleotides, the CDR3 is TGTGCCAGCAGTTTGGGGCAGGGCCGTCAGTACTTC. This gives the protein CASSLGQGRQYF.

CDR3 protein: CASSLFGTSGSFEQYF. Here the CDR3 DNA reads TGCGCCAGCAGCCTATTTGGAACTAGCGGGAGTTTCGAGCAGTACTTC. The chain is built from TRBV5-1 and TRBJ2-7; 11 positions agree with TRBD2. CDR3 length equals 16 residues. V shed 4 bases and J 6 bases; nucleotides not matched to a gene: 12. Germline V gene sequence: CDR1 SGHRS, CDR2 YFSETQ.